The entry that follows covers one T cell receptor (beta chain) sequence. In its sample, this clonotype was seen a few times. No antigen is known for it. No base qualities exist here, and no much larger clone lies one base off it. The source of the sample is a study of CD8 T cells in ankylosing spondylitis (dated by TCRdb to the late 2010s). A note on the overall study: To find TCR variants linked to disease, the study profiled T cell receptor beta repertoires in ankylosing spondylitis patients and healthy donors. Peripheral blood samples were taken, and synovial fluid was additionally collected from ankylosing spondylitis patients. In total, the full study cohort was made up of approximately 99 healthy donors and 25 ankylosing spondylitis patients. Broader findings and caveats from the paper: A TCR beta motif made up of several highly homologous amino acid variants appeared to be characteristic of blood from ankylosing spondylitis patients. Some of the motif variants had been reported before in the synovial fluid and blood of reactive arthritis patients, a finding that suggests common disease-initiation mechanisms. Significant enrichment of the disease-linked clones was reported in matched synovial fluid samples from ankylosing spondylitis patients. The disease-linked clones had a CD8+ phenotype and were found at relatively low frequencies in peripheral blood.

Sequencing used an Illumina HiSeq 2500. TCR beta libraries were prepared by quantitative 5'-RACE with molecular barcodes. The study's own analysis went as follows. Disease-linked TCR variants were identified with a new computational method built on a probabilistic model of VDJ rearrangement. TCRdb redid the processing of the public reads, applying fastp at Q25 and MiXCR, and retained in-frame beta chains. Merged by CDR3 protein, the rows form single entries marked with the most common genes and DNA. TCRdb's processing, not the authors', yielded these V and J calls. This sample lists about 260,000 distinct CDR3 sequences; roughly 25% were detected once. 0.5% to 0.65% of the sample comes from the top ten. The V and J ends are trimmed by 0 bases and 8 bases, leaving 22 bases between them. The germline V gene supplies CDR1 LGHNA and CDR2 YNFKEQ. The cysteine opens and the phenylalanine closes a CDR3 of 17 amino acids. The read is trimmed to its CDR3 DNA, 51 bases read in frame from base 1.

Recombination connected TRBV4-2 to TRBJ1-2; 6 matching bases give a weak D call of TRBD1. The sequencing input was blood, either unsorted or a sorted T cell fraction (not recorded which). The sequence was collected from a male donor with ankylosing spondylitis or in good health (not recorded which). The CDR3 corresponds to CASSQDYGKGGQEGYTF. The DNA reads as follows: TGTGCCAGCAGCCAAGATTACGGAAAAGGGGGGCAAGAGGGCTACACCTTC.